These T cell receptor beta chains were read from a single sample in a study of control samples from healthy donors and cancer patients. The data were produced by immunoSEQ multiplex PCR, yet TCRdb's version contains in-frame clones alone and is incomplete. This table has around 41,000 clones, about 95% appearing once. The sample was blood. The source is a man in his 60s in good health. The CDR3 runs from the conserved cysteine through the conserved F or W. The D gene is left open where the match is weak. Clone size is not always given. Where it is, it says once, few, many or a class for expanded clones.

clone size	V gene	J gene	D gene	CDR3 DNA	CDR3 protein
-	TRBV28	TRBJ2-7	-	TGTGCCAGCAGTTTTGAGGGTCCCTACGAGCAGTACTTC	CASSFEGPYEQYF
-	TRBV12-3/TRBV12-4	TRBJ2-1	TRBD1	TGTGCCACCGGGGACAGGACGTACAATGAGCAGTTCTTC	CATGDRTYNEQFF
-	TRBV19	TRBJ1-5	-	TGTGCCATCTCCCGGGGGCGCGGTTCCCATCAGCCCCAGCATTTT	CAISRGRGSHQPQHF
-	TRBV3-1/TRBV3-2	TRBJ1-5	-	TGTGCCAGCAGCCAAAGTCGTAGCAATCAGCCCCAGCATTTT	CASSQSRSNQPQHF
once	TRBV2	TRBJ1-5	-	TGTGCCAGCAGTGAAGTATTAGTCACGCCCCAGCATTTT	CASSEVLVTPQHF
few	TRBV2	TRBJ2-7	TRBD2	TGTGCCAGCAGTGTAGAGCGGGAAAACGAGCAGTACTTC	CASSVERENEQYF
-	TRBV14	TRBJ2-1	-	TGTGCCAGCAGCCAAGATAGGGCAGGGTGGTACAATGAGCAGTTCTTC	CASSQDRAGWYNEQFF
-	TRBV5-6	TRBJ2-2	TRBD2	TGTGCCAGCAGCTTGGGACTAGCGGGAGTGGGGACCGGGGAGCTGTTTTTT	CASSLGLAGVGTGELFF
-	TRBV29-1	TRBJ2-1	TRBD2	TGCAGCGGGCAACTAGCGGGAGTCCAGAATGAGCAGTTCTTC	CSGQLAGVQNEQFF
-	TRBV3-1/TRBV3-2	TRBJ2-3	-	TGTGCCAGCAGTGACGGCCTAGCGTCTGGAGATACGCAGTATTTT	CASSDGLASGDTQYF
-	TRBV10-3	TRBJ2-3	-	TGTGCCATCACCGGAGACCGAACAGATACGCAGTATTTT	CAITGDRTDTQYF
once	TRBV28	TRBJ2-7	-	TGTGCCAGCGGCGACAGTGCGGGGGAGCAGTACTTC	CASGDSAGEQYF
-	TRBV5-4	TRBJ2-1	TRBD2	TGTGCCAGCAGCCTGTATACTAGCGGGAGAGGGAATGAGCAGTTCTTC	CASSLYTSGRGNEQFF
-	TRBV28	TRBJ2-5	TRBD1	TGTGCCAGCAGTGTGGACAGGGGGCAAGAGACCCAGTACTTC	CASSVDRGQETQYF
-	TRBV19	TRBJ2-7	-	TGTGCCAGTAGTATAAAGGGGATCTACGAGCAGTACTTC	CASSIKGIYEQYF
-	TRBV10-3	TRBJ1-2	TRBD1	TGTGCCATCAGCTACGACTATCAGGGGGATGGCTACACCTTC	CAISYDYQGDGYTF
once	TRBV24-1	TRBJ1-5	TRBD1	TGTGCCACCAGTGACCATCGACAGGGGACGCCGTCTAGCAATCAGCCCCAGCATTTT	CATSDHRQGTPSSNQPQHF
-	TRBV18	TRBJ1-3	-	TGTGCCAGCTCACCCTTGGACTCTGGAAACACCATATATTTT	CASSPLDSGNTIYF
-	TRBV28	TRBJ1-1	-	TGTGCCAGCAGTCCTCGGGGAGGGGGGAACACTGAAGCTTTCTTT	CASSPRGGGNTEAFF
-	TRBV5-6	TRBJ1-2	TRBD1	TGTGCCAGCAGCTTGCAGGGGGGCTATGGCTACACCTTC	CASSLQGGYGYTF
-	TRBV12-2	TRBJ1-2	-	TGTGCAAGTCGCTTAGGGGAGGAGGGCCTCGCATTTGGCTACACCTTC	CASRLGEEGLAFGYTF
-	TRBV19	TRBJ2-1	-	TGTGCCAGTAGTCCCCAGGTCTACAATGAGCAGTTCTTC	CASSPQVYNEQFF
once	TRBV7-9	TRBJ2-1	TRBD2	TGTGCCAGCAGCCCCTTCGGTAGCGGGCAGTTGAATGAGCAGTTCTTC	CASSPFGSGQLNEQFF
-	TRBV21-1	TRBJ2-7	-	TGTGCCAGCAGCCCACTTTGCGAGAGGAGGGCAAACGAGCAGTACTTC	CASSPLCERRANEQYF
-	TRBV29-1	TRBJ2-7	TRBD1	TGCAGCGGACAGGGGGGGACAGGGAATGGCGAGCAGTACTTC	CSGQGGTGNGEQYF
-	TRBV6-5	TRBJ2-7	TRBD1	TGTGCCAGCAGTCAGGGACAGGGTTCCTACGAGCAGTACTTC	CASSQGQGSYEQYF
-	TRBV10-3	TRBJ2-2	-	TGTGCCATCATCAGCGATAACACCGGGGAGCTGTTTTTT	CAIISDNTGELFF
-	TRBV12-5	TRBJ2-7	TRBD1	TGTGCTAGTGGTTCCAGACACACCAGGGGGAATTCCTACGAGCAGTACTTC	CASGSRHTRGNSYEQYF
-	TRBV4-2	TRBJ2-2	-	TGTGCCAGCAGCCAAGTAGTCGGGGACGCCGGGGAGCTGTTTTTT	CASSQVVGDAGELFF
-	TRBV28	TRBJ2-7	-	TGTGCCAGCAGCGCCCGGTGGGAATGGCAGACCACCTACGAGCAGTACTTC	CASSARWEWQTTYEQYF
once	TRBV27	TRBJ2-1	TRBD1	TGTGCCAGCAGCCACGGACAGGGGTGGGGAAATGAGCAGTTCTTC	CASSHGQGWGNEQFF
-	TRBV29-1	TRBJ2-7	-	TGCAGCGTTGCGGGGGCCTCCTACGAGCAGTACTTC	CSVAGASYEQYF
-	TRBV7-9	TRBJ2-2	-	TGTGCCAGCAGCTTAGCGCAGGGGTCCGGGGAGCTGTTTTTT	CASSLAQGSGELFF
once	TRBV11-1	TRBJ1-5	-	TGTGCCAGCAGCTTAGGCGGGGAGAGCAATCAGCCCCAGCATTTT	CASSLGGESNQPQHF
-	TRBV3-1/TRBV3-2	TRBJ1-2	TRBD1	TGTGCCAGCAGCCAGGGACAGAAGAGAAACTATGGCTACACCTTC	CASSQGQKRNYGYTF
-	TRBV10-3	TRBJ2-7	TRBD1	TGTGCCACCTTGGGACAGGGTAACTCCTACGAGCAGTACTTC	CATLGQGNSYEQYF
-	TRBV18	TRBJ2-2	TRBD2	TGTGCCAGCTCACCGACTAGCGGGAGGGCCCTCGCCGGGGAGCTGTTTTTT	CASSPTSGRALAGELFF
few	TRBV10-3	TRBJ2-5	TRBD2	TGTGCCATCAGTGATGGGCTAGCGGGAGGTCAAACCAGGGGGACCCAGTACTTC	CAISDGLAGGQTRGTQYF
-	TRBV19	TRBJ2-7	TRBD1	TGTGCCAGTAGTCAAGACAGGGCGACGTACGAGCAGTACTTC	CASSQDRATYEQYF
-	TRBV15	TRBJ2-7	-	TGTGCCACCAGCAGCCAGGGCTCCTACGAGCAGTACTTC	CATSSQGSYEQYF
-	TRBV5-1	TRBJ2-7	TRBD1	TGCGCCAGCAGCCCGGGGACAGGGGGCACCGAGCAGTACTTC	CASSPGTGGTEQYF
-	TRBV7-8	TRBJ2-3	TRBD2	TGTGCCAGCAGCTTAGCCGGGACTACGAGCACAGATACGCAGTATTTT	CASSLAGTTSTDTQYF
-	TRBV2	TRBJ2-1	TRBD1	TGTGCCGAGGGACAGGGGTTGGGTGAGCAGTTCTTC	CAEGQGLGEQFF
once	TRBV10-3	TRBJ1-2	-	TGTGCCATCAGTGACACCCGATCGAACTATGGCTACACCTTC	CAISDTRSNYGYTF
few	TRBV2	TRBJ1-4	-	TGTGCCAGCAGTGCCCCGGGGGCAACTAATGAAAAACTGTTTTTT	CASSAPGATNEKLFF
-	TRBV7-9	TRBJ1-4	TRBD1	TGTGCCAGCAGTTCACAGGGGGCGGCTAATGAAAAACTGTTTTTT	CASSSQGAANEKLFF
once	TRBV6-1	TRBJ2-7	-	TGTGCCAGCAGTGAAACCAAGCCCTACGAGCAGTACTTC	CASSETKPYEQYF
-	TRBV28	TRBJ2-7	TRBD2	TGTGCCAGCAGTTCCGTGTTAGCGGGAGGCTTCTACGAGCAGTACTTC	CASSSVLAGGFYEQYF
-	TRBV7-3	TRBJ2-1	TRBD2	TGTGCCAGCCAGGGACTAGCGGGACTAATTGAGCAGTTCTTC	CASQGLAGLIEQFF
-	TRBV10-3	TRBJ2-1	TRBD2	TGTGCCATCAGTGAGGGCGGGCGGGGGTACAATGAGCAGTTCTTC	CAISEGGRGYNEQFF
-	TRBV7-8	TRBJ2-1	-	TGTGCCGGAGGATCGACCAGCTCCTACAATGAGCAGTTCTTC	CAGGSTSSYNEQFF
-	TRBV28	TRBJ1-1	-	TGTGCCAGCACCGCAAGAGGGAGGGGTAGGACTGAAGCTTTCTTT	CASTARGRGRTEAFF
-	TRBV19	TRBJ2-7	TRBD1	TGTGCCAGTAGTAGGGGACAGGGAAACTACGAGCAGTACTTC	CASSRGQGNYEQYF
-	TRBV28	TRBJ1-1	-	TGTGCCAGCAGTCGGGGCTATGGGGGTCCAGCTTTCTTT	CASSRGYGGPAFF
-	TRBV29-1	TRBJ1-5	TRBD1	TGCAGCGTTGAGACAGGGGAAAGCAATCAGCCCCAGCATTTT	CSVETGESNQPQHF
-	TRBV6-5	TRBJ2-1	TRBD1	TGTGCCAGCAGTTACTCAGCCTCAGGGGGCCATGAGCAGTTCTTC	CASSYSASGGHEQFF
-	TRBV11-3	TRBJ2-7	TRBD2	TGTGCCAGCAGCCCGGGCGCGGGAGTAGACGAGCAGTACTTC	CASSPGAGVDEQYF
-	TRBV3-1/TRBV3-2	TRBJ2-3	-	TGTGCCAGCAGCCAAGATCAGCGAACCCCGGGAACAGATACGCAGTATTTT	CASSQDQRTPGTDTQYF